Below are 10 T cell receptor beta chains sequenced from a single sample in a study of blood T cell repertoires in COVID-19 (dated by TCRdb to 2020 to 2021). Library creation used the immunoSEQ multiplex PCR assay. Drawn from immuneACCESS, this table holds only the in-frame rearrangements with V and J called that TCRdb kept. Clones are partly lost; checked studies trace under half to an unresolved V gene and leave the rest unexplained. The sample table lists over 150,000 clones, around 78% of them with a count of one. The biggest ten clones account for around 1.7% of the sample. The sample was peripheral blood. These receptors were collected from a man at least 80 years old with acute or convalescent COVID-19.

The genes are TRBV5-4 and TRBJ1-4, with D maybe TRBD1 (5 bases). The CDR3 covers 15 residues. Trimming pared 4 bases from V and 0 bases from J, leaving 10 bases between. CDR1 is SGHNT, CDR2 YYREEE, per germline (reference sequence). The CDR3 is CASSDQTATNEKLFF. CDR3 coding DNA: TGTGCCAGCAGCGACCAGACAGCAACTAATGAAAAACTGTTTTTT.

The chain is built from TRBV19 and TRBJ1-1; 8 nucleotides match TRBD1. In germline, CDR1 is LNHDA, CDR2 SQIVND (reference sequence). The CDR3 contains 15 residues. Trimming at V came to 5 bases and at J to 1 base, leaving 6 bases not matched to a gene. CDR3 nucleotides: TGTGCCAGTAGTGTCAGGGGGCTTCAGAACACTGAAGCTTTCTTT. Translated, it gives CASSVRGLQNTEAFF.

The chain carries TRBV27 and TRBJ1-2; weak D call: TRBD1 (6 bases). The CDR3 totals 14 residues. The germline V gene has CDR1 MNHEY and CDR2 SMNVEV (reference sequence). V was pared by 5 bases and J by 0 bases, with 10 bases between. The CDR3 is CASSGGAPNYGYTF. In DNA, the CDR3 is TGTGCCAGCAGTGGGGGGGCTCCTAACTATGGCTACACCTTC.

This chain links TRBV4-2 with TRBJ2-3; 13 bases match TRBD2. This CDR3 has 16 residues. V lost 5 bases, J lost 4 bases, and 6 bases stayed unmatched. Per germline, CDR1 LGHNA and CDR2 YNFKEQ. This CDR3 reads CASSYTSGGDPDTQYF. In DNA form, the CDR3 reads TGTGCCAGCAGCTACACTAGCGGGGGGGACCCAGATACGCAGTATTTT.

The chain joins TRBV6-5 to TRBJ2-5, with TRBD1 as a possible D gene (6 bases). The CDR3 covers 15 residues. Trimming pared 5 bases from V and 2 bases from J, leaving 15 bases between. Germline V gene sequence: CDR1 MNHEY, CDR2 SVGAGI. CDR3 region: CASSSTHRAQETQYF. The CDR3 DNA sequence: TGTGCCAGCAGTAGTACCCACAGGGCTCAAGAGACCCAGTACTTC.

This chain uses TRBV19 with TRBJ1-2; no definite D call. The CDR3 extends over 13 amino acids. Trimming stripped 1 base from V and 6 bases from J, with 9 bases between. Germline CDR1 reads LNHDA; CDR2 reads SQIVND (reference sequence). CDR3 region: CASSIAGQHGYTF. CDR3 coding DNA: TGTGCCAGTAGTATAGCGGGTCAGCATGGCTACACCTTC.

This clone was seen just once. The chain uses TRBV2 and TRBJ2-1; tentative D call: TRBD1 (6 bases). Trimming shortened V by 7 bases and J by 15 bases, and 16 bases separated the two germline ends. Germline loops: CDR1 SNHLY, CDR2 FYNNEI. This CDR3 is 11 amino acids long. The CDR3 DNA reads TGTGCCAGCATCCGGGACACTTATACGTTCTTC. This sequence encodes CASIRDTYTFF. Full variable domain (missing parts from reference TRBV2 and TRBJ2-1): EPEVTQTPSHQVTQMGQEVILRCVPISNHLYFYWYRQILGQKVEFLVSFYNNEISEKSEIFDDQFSVERPDGSNFTLKIRSTKLEDSAMYFCASIRDTYTFFGPGTRLTVL.

The chain is built from TRBV6-2 or TRBV6-3 and TRBJ1-1; 9 nucleotides match TRBD1. The CDR3 has 14 amino acids. Germline V gene lookup returns CDR1 MNHEY and CDR2 SVGEGT. The V segment lost 2 bases and the J segment 6 bases; nucleotides outside the gene matches: 4. CDR3 loop: CASSYATGGPEAFF. The CDR3 region has the DNA TGTGCCAGCAGTTACGCGACAGGGGGGCCTGAAGCTTTCTTT.

The chain carries TRBV11-2 and TRBJ2-2; tentatively, D is TRBD2 (6 bases). V was shortened by 4 bases and J by 4 bases, with 13 bases between the two germline ends. CDR3 length: 15 amino acids. Germline CDR1 reads SGHAT; CDR2 reads FQNNGV. The CDR3: CASSSSGSSTGELFF. The DNA for the CDR3 is TGTGCCAGCAGCTCCTCCGGGAGCAGCACCGGGGAGCTGTTTTTT.

The table lists this clone with a few counts. This chain links TRBV28 with TRBJ1-6; 7 nucleotides agree with TRBD1. The trim removed 5 bases at V and 5 bases at J, leaving 6 bases unmatched. The V gene's germline CDR1 is MDHEN and CDR2 SYDVKM. The CDR3 contains 15 residues. The DNA of the CDR3 is TGTGCCAGCAGTCCCACAGACAGGGATAATTCACCCCTCCACTTT. Translating it yields CASSPTDRDNSPLHF.